This TCR beta chain derives from a study of blood T cell repertoires in COVID-19. The wider study: Researchers got acute and convalescent COVID-19 samples from the United States, Italy and Spain.

The J segment lost 7 bases and the V segment lost 2 bases, leaving 5 bases of the junction unmatched. The CDR3 runs to 15 residues. The germline gives CDR1 MNHNS, CDR2 SASEGT. Original methodology: Nucleated cell counts were estimated from reference gene primer amplification. Sequencing used immunoSEQ multiplex PCR; TCRdb keeps in-frame clones, though not all of them. That table supplies the V and J calls and clone size; D and trimming were determined from the DNA. Here the sample spans 60,000 to 70,000 clones, roughly four fifths being singletons. This TCR derives from a woman of 80 years or more with acute or convalescent COVID-19. The chain uses TRBV6-1 and TRBJ2-1; 10 nucleotides match TRBD2. Sequenced sample: peripheral blood. The CDR3 nucleotides read TGTGCCAGCAGTGAACGACTAGCGGGTCGGAATGAGCAGTTCTTC. It translates to CASSERLAGRNEQFF.